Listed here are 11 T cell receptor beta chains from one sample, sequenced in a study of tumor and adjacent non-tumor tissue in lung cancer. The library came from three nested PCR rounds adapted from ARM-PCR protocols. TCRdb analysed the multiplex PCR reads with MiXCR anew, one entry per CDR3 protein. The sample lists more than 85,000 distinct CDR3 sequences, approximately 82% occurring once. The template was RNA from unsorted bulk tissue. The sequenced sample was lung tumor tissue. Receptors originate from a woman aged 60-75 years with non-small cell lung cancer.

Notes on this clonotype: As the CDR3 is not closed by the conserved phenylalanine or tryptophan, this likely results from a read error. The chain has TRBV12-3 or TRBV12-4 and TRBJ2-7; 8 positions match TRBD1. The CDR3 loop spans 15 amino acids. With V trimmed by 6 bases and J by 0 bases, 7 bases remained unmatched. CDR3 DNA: TGTGCCAGCAGGCCAACCGGACAGGGCTCCTACGAGCAGTACCTC. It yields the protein CASRPTGQGSYEQYL.

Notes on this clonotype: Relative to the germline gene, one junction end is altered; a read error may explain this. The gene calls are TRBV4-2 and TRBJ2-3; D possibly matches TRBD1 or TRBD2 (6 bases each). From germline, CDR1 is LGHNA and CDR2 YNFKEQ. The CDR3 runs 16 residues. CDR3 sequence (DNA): TGTGCCAGCAGCTATGGGGATAACGGGGGCGGGGATACGCTGTATTTT. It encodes CASSYGDNGGGDTLYF.

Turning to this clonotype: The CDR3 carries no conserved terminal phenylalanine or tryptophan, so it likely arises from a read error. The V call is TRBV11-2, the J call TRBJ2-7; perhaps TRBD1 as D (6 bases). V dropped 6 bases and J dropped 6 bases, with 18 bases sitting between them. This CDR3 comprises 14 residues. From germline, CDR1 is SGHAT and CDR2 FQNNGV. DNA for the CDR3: TGTGCCAGCAGATTATCCACCGGGACATCCGAGCAGTACCTC. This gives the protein CASRLSTGTSEQYL.

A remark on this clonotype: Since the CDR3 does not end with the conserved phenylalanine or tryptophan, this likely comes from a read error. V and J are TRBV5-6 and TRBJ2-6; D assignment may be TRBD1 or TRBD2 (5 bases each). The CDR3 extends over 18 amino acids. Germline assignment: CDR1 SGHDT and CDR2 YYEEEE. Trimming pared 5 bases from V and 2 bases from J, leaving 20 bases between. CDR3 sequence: CASSLTFYGGPGANVLTS. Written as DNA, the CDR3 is TGTGCCAGCAGTCTGACCTTTTATGGGGGTCCTGGGGCCAACGTCCTGACTTCC.

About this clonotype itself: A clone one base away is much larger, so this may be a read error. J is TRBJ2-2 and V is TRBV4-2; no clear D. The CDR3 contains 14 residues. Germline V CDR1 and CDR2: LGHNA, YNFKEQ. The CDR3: CACSQEAGSGELFF. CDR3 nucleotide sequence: TGTGCCTGCAGCCAAGAAGCTGGGTCCGGGGAGCTGTTTTTT.

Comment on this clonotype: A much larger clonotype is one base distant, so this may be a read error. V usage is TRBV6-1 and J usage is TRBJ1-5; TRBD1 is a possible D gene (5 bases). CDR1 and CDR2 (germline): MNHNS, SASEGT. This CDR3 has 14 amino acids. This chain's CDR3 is CASSDPQGGQPHHF. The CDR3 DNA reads TGTGCCAGCAGTGATCCGCAGGGCGGTCAGCCCCATCATTTT.

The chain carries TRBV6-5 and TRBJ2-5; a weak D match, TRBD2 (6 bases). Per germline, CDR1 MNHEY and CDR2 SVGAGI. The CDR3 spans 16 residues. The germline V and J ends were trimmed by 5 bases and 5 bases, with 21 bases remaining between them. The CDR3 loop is CASSTRVGTAGETQYF. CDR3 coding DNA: TGTGCCAGCAGTACCAGAGTGGGGACCGCGGGGGAGACCCAGTACTTC.

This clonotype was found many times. The CDR3 reads CASSLLHEQYF. The DNA of the CDR3 is TGTGCCAGCAGTTTACTCCACGAGCAGTACTTC. The chain recombines TRBV28 with TRBJ2-7; D is unclear. The V end lost 2 bases, the J end lost 5 bases, and 4 bases lay between the germline ends. Germline V CDR1 and CDR2: MDHEN, SYDVKM. The CDR3 totals 11 residues.

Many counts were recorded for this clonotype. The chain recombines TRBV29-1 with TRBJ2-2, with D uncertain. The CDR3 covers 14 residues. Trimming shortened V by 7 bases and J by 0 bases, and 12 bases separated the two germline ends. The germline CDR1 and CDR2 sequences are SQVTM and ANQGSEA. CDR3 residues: CSGKGITNTGELFF. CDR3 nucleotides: TGCAGCGGAAAAGGGATCACGAACACCGGGGAGCTGTTTTTT.

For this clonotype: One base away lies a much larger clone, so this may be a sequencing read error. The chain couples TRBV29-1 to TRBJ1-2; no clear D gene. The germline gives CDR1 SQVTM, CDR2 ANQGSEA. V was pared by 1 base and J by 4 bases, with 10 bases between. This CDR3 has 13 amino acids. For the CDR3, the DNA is TGCAGCGTTGAAGGGGAGGGTTTCTATGGCTACACCTTC. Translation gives CSVEGEGFYGYTF. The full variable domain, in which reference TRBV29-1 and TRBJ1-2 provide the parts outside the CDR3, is SAVISQKPSRDICQRGTSLTIQCQVDSQVTMMFWYRQQPGQSLTLIATANQGSEATYESGFVIDKFPISRPNLTFSTLTVSNMSPEDSSIYLCSVEGEGFYGYTFGSGTRLTVV.

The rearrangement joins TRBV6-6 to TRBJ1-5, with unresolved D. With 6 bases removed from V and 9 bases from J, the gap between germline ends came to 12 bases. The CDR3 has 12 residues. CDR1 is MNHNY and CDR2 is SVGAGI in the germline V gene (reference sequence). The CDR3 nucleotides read TGTGCCAGCAGGGTTATTGATTCGCCCCAGCATTTT. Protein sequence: CASRVIDSPQHF.